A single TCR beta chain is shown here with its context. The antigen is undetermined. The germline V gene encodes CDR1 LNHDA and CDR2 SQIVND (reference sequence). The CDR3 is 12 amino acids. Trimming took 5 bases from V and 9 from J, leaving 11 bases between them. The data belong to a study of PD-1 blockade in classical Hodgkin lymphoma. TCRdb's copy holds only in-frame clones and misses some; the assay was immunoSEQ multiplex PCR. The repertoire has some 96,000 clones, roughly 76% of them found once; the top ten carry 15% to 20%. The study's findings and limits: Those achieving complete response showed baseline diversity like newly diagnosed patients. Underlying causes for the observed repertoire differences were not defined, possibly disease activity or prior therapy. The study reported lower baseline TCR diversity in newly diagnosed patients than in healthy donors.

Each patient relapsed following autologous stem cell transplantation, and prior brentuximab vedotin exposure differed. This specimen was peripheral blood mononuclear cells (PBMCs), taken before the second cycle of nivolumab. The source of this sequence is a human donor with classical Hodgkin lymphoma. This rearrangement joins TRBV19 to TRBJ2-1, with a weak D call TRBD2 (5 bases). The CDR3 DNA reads TGTGCCAGTAGTTCGGGGTTTGGTGAGCAGTTCTTC. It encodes CASSSGFGEQFF.